The entry that follows covers one T cell receptor (beta chain) sequence. Its antigen is undetermined. The data belong to a study of cytomegalovirus exposure and HLA in healthy donors. General study points: Most TCRs appeared rarely, but some public TCRs recurred in many donors. Certain sequence variants were highly shared and formed a cluster, and this cluster was likely a sequencing artifact.

PCR involved 60 Vbeta and 13 Jbeta primers. Sequenced by immunoSEQ multiplex PCR; TCRdb stores in-frame clones only, minus some. The sample includes about 180,000 clones, roughly 82% of them seen just once. Sequencing was performed on PBMCs. The sequence was obtained from a man aged 35-49 years in good health and CMV-seronegative.

The CDR3 DNA reads as TGTGCCAGCAGCCTACTGGACAGCACCTACGAGCAGTACTTC. It is translated as CASSLLDSTYEQYF. V and J are TRBV7-8 and TRBJ2-7; a weak D match, TRBD1 (6 bases). This CDR3 is built from 14 residues. V lost 5 bases, J lost 2 bases, and 13 bases lay in between. Germline CDR1 reads SGHVS; CDR2 reads FQNEAQ.